What follows are 11 T cell receptor beta chains derived from one specimen sequenced in a study of blood T cell repertoires in COVID-19. The repertoire was sequenced with immunoSEQ multiplex PCR; TCRdb's copy has only in-frame clones and lacks some. This repertoire shows 150,000 to 200,000 clones, 80% to 90% found once; its top ten account for approximately 12%. What was sequenced was peripheral blood. The receptors originated from a woman in her 70s with COVID-19, enrolled during active disease.

The rearrangement uses TRBV19 and TRBJ1-2; weak D call: TRBD1 (6 bases). Germline-derived CDR1 and CDR2 are LNHDA and SQIVND (reference sequence). Trimming took 8 bases from V and 0 from J, leaving 13 bases between them. The CDR3 is 14 residues long. CDR3 protein: CASHRQGTNYGYTF. CDR3 sequence (DNA): TGTGCCAGTCACCGCCAGGGGACTAACTATGGCTACACCTTC.

The chain uses TRBV6-6 and TRBJ2-5, with 7 bases identical to TRBD2. Germline values: CDR1 MNHNY, CDR2 SVGAGI (reference sequence). The V and J ends lost 5 bases and 5 bases, in that order; junction bases with no gene match: 14. The CDR3 runs 16 residues. The CDR3 protein is CASSRGTGLVFETQYF. The CDR3 nucleotides are TGTGCCAGCAGTCGGGGGACTGGACTAGTATTTGAGACCCAGTACTTC.

The V and J genes are TRBV6-5 and TRBJ1-2, with 8 bases fitting TRBD1. V was clipped by 5 bases and J by 10 bases; unmatched bases: 9. The CDR3 covers 13 residues. The V gene's germline CDR1 is MNHEY and CDR2 SVGAGI. The CDR3 loop reads CASSPDRVGVYTF. Here the CDR3 DNA reads TGTGCCAGCAGTCCGGACAGGGTTGGTGTCTACACCTTC.

The table lists this clone with a few counts. The chain has TRBV28 and TRBJ2-7; possibly TRBD1 for D (5 bases). From germline, CDR1 is MDHEN and CDR2 SYDVKM. The ends were cut back, 6 bases at V and 0 bases at J, with 12 bases in the middle. The CDR3 extends over 14 amino acids. CDR3 sequence reads: CASSLTATSYEQYF. Written as DNA, the CDR3 is TGTGCCAGCAGCTTGACAGCTACCTCCTACGAGCAGTACTTC.

The CDR3 region is CASSLREMKAFF. Here the CDR3 DNA reads TGTGCCAGCAGCTTACGGGAGATGAAAGCTTTCTTT. The V and J genes are TRBV7-9 and TRBJ1-1; the D is unclear. From germline, CDR1 is SEHNR and CDR2 FQNEAQ (reference sequence). The CDR3 has 12 amino acids. Trimming pared 2 bases from V and 9 bases from J, leaving 10 bases between. The entire variable domain, with the rest obtained from reference TRBV7-9 and TRBJ1-1, is as follows: DTGVSQNPRHKITKRGQNVTFRCDPISEHNRLYWYRQTLGQGPEFLTYFQNEAQLEKSRLLSDRFSAERPKGSFSTLEIQRTEQGDSAMYLCASSLREMKAFFGQGTRLTVV.

J is TRBJ1-1 and V is TRBV29-1, with 7 bases lining up with TRBD1. Germline CDR1 SQVTM, CDR2 ANQGSEA. Losses at the gene ends were 5 bases for V and 3 bases for J; bases not matched to a gene: 3. This CDR3 contains 12 residues. CDR3 in DNA: TGCAGCGTTATTACAGGGGACACTGAAGCTTTCTTT. Its protein is CSVITGDTEAFF.

The gene calls are TRBV4-2 and TRBJ2-1; 9 bases agree with TRBD2. V shed 0 bases and J 4 bases; nucleotides not matched to a gene: 7. The CDR3 loop spans 17 amino acids. CDR1 is LGHNA and CDR2 is YNFKEQ in the germline V gene. Here the CDR3 DNA reads TGTGCCAGCAGCCAAGATCGAGCTAGCGGGAAGTACAATGAGCAGTTCTTC. Protein sequence: CASSQDRASGKYNEQFF.

The chain has TRBV19 and TRBJ2-1; D may be TRBD2 (5 bases). V was shortened by 4 bases and J by 8 bases, with 15 bases between the two germline ends. CDR1 and CDR2 (germline): LNHDA, SQIVND (reference sequence). CDR3 length: 14 residues. The CDR3 loop is CASSKGRAGDEQFF. CDR3 coding DNA: TGTGCCAGTAGTAAGGGCCGAGCCGGGGATGAGCAGTTCTTC.

V gene TRBV6-1 combines with J gene TRBJ1-1; D possibly corresponds to TRBD1 (6 bases). CDR1 is MNHNS and CDR2 is SASEGT in the germline V gene. The V gene lost 1 base and the J gene lost 3 bases, with 12 bases spanning the gap. The length of the CDR3 is 15 residues. The CDR3 DNA follows: TGTGCCAGCAGTGAAGTGGGGGCGCCGGACACTGAAGCTTTCTTT. This translates into CASSEVGAPDTEAFF.

This rearrangement joins TRBV19 to TRBJ1-1; TRBD1 aligns across 9 bases. The V gene end was trimmed by 5 bases and the J gene end by 1 base; junction bases not matched to a gene: 14. The germline V gene has CDR1 LNHDA and CDR2 SQIVND (reference sequence). CDR3 length: 18 amino acids. CDR3 nucleotide sequence: TGTGCCAGTAGTGAACCCGGGACAGGGAGACGGAAGAACACTGAAGCTTTCTTT. It codes for CASSEPGTGRRKNTEAFF.

The rearrangement links TRBV4-2 to TRBJ1-4; D remains unclear. The germline V and J ends were trimmed by 0 bases and 8 bases, with 13 bases remaining between them. This CDR3 contains 15 residues. Germline V gene lookup returns CDR1 LGHNA and CDR2 YNFKEQ. The CDR3 region has the DNA TGTGCCAGCAGCCAAGATTACGGGTCTAGGGAAAAACTGTTTTTT. It is translated as CASSQDYGSREKLFF.